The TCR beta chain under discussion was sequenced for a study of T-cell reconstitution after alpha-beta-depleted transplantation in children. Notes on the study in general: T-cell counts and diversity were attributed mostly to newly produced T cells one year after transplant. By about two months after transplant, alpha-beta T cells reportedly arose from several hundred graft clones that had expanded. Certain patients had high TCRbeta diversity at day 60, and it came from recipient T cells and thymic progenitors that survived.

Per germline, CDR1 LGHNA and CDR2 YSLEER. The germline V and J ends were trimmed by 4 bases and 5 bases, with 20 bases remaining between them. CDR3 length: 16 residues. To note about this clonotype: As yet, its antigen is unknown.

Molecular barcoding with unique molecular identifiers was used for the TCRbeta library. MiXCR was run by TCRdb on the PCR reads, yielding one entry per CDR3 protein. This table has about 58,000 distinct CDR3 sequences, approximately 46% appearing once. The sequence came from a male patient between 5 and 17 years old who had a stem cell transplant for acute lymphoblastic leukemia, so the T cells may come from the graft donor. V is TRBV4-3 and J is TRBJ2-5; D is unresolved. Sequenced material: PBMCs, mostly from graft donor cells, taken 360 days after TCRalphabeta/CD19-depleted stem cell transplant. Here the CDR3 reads CASSPARQGLGETQYF. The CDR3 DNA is TGCGCCAGCAGCCCGGCCCGACAAGGGTTAGGGGAGACCCAGTACTTC.